This T cell receptor (beta chain) was recovered during a study of blood T cell repertoires in COVID-19. About the research overall: COVID-19 samples collected from the United States, Italy and Spain covered acute and convalescent phases. T cells, B-cell-depleted T cells, or PBMCs supplied cDNA or gDNA.

In this sample, this clone turned up a few times. As handled by the study authors: It was from reference gene primer amplification that nucleated cell counts were estimated. Sequencing was performed with immunoSEQ multiplex PCR; in TCRdb, only in-frame clones are kept and a portion is missing. V and J calls and clone size follow that table, whereas D and trimming were derived from the DNA. The sample consists of approximately 170,000 clones, approximately 79% of them appearing once. The germline gives CDR1 MDHEN, CDR2 SYDVKM. The germline V and J ends were trimmed by 6 bases and 1 base, with 4 bases remaining between them. The CDR3 runs to 11 residues.

Sequenced input: PBMCs or T cells enriched from blood (not recorded which). V usage is TRBV28 and J usage is TRBJ2-7; D uncertain. The clonotype comes from an older woman in a cohort exposed to, infected with or recovered from COVID-19 (not recorded which). DNA of the CDR3: TGTGCCAGCAGACAATCCTACGAGCAGTACTTC. Protein sequence: CASRQSYEQYF.